Listed here are 9 T cell receptor beta chains from one sample, sequenced in a study of T cell responses to AZD1222 COVID-19 vaccine. Produced via immunoSEQ multiplex PCR; TCRdb's table is partial and in-frame only. The sample shows roughly 91,000 clones, over 85% of them seen only once. The sample consisted of peripheral blood, taken on day 0 of AZD1222 vaccination. These receptors were taken from an adult in good health.

This chain links TRBV7-9 with TRBJ1-2; TRBD1 is a possible D gene (6 bases). Germline CDR1 and CDR2: SEHNR and FQNEAQ (reference sequence). This CDR3 spans 16 amino acids. The ends were cut back, 4 bases at V and 2 bases at J, with 17 bases in the middle. The CDR3 sequence: CASSSNHRDKNYGYTF. DNA of the CDR3: TGTGCCAGCAGCTCAAATCATAGGGACAAAAACTATGGCTACACCTTC.

The gene calls are TRBV5-1 and TRBJ2-7, with TRBD2 as a possible D gene (5 bases). Germline CDR1 is SGHRS and CDR2 is YFSETQ. The CDR3 runs 13 residues. Trimming removed 4 bases at V and 3 bases at J, with 11 bases between. The CDR3 region has the DNA TGCGCCAGCAGCATCGGGATAAACTACGAGCAGTACTTC. Residues: CASSIGINYEQYF.

The chain links TRBV11-2 to TRBJ1-4; tentatively, D is TRBD1 (5 bases). The CDR3 spans 14 residues. Between the trimmed V and J ends, which lost 6 bases and 8 bases, there was a span of 16 bases. Germline V CDR1 and CDR2: SGHAT, FQNNGV. The CDR3, as DNA: TGTGCCAGCAGAATGGAGGGGTTTGGGGAAAAACTGTTTTTT. As protein: CASRMEGFGEKLFF.

The V call is TRBV5-6, the J call TRBJ2-5; 7 bases line up with TRBD1. Unmatched junction bases numbered 3, after V lost 4 bases and J lost 3 bases. From germline, CDR1 is SGHDT and CDR2 YYEEEE. The CDR3 runs to 13 residues. The CDR3 protein is CASSSGQEETQYF. The CDR3 DNA is TGTGCCAGCAGCAGTGGACAGGAAGAGACCCAGTACTTC.

The chain joins TRBV2 to TRBJ1-4, with TRBD1 identical over 7 bases. The CDR3 is made up of 15 amino acids. V was pared by 7 bases and J by 7 bases, with 12 bases of the junction left unmatched. CDR1 and CDR2 (germline): SNHLY, FYNNEI. The CDR3 protein is CASNQQGREGEKLFF. CDR3 nucleotide sequence: TGTGCCAGCAACCAACAGGGGCGCGAGGGTGAAAAACTGTTTTTT.

The chain employs TRBV24-1 and TRBJ2-2, with D unclear. V lost 8 bases and J 5 bases, leaving 14 bases between the germline ends. This CDR3 contains 14 residues. From germline, CDR1 is KGHDR and CDR2 SFDVKD. CDR3 DNA: TGTGCCACCAAGAGCGAAGGCCCAACCGGGGAGCTGTTTTTT. This translates into CATKSEGPTGELFF.

The rearrangement uses TRBV7-9 and TRBJ2-1; tentatively, D is TRBD1 (6 bases). The CDR3 is made up of 17 amino acids. Germline loops: CDR1 SEHNR, CDR2 FQNEAQ (reference sequence). The V end was cut by 1 base, the J end by 9 bases, with 22 bases between. As DNA, the CDR3 is TGTGCCAGCAGCTTAGTAGGTGGCCAGGGGAACACCGGTGAGCAGTTCTTC. Encoded protein: CASSLVGGQGNTGEQFF.

The V and J genes are TRBV3-1 (or the pseudogene TRBV3-2) and TRBJ2-3; the match to TRBD2 covers 11 bases. This CDR3 has 17 residues. CDR1 LGHDT and CDR2 YNNKEL come from the germline V gene (reference sequence). The V segment lost 2 bases and the J segment 2 bases; nucleotides outside the gene matches: 6. CDR3 bases: TGTGCCAGCAGCCAACTGACTAGCGGGGCACCCACAGATACGCAGTATTTT. It specifies CASSQLTSGAPTDTQYF.

This clone was seen a handful of times. This chain uses TRBV3-1 (or the pseudogene TRBV3-2) with TRBJ2-5, with D maybe TRBD2 (6 bases). Germline-derived CDR1 and CDR2 are LGHDT and YNNKEL (reference sequence). There are 15 residues in the CDR3. Trimming left V 4 bases short and J 5 bases short, with 17 bases between. The CDR3 sequence: CASSPSLGTRETQYF. DNA of the CDR3: TGTGCCAGCAGCCCCTCTTTAGGGACTCGGGAGACCCAGTACTTC.